There are a few counts of the clone carrying this T cell receptor (beta chain). Its target is unknown. The Oncomine TCR Beta short-read assay generated sequence data from the DNA of cultured CD4+ T cells. Genomic DNA was isolated from CD4+ T cells that had been cultured. MiXCR, run by TCRdb on the PCR reads, gives a single entry per CDR3 protein. The sample shows about 8,500 distinct CDR3 sequences, 59% of them seen only once. The record originates from a study of vaccination and CD4 T cells after COVID-19. Study-level points and caveats: Within the convalescent patients, spike mono-reactivity was found in 304 of 307 vaccine-specific clones.

Treatment reported: approximately 10-day PBMC culture with coronavirus spike peptide pools or control peptides (ViraFEST assay). The CDR3 consists of 14 residues. CDR1 SGHTA and CDR2 FQGNSA come from the germline V gene. Trimming shortened V by 5 bases and J by 10 bases, and 15 bases separated the two germline ends. The sequencing sample was made of CD4+ T cells from blood, cultured in vitro. V gene TRBV7-2 combines with J gene TRBJ1-6; D gene ambiguous. This clonotype was sampled from a human donor who had recovered from COVID-19. CDR3 region: CASSPGDGYSPLHF. The CDR3 bases are TGTGCCAGCAGCCCCGGGGATGGGTACTCACCCCTCCACTTT.